Reported below is one T cell receptor beta chain. Its antigen remains unidentified. Nothing much larger sits one base from this clone, and base qualities are not available. This sample is drawn from a study of cytomegalovirus exposure and HLA in healthy donors (dated by TCRdb to 2016 to 2017). In terms of the full investigation: An earlier analysis of roughly 570 of the donors reported over 250 Gb of sequence data and about 120 million unique TCR beta sequences obtained from around 180 million T cells. An early release that covered more than 550 HLA-typed donors contained approximately 290 gigabases of sequencing data and tens of millions of unique TCR sequences. Of the approximately 400 genotyped donors, 80% to 90% were placed in the genetic ancestry cluster associated with self-reported Caucasian donors. The study aimed to test whether cataloging public T cell receptors could reveal signatures of past pathogen exposure. The T cell repertoires of several hundred subjects were profiled by immunosequencing and related to cytomegalovirus serostatus. A separate validation cohort of 100 to 150 different subjects was used in addition to the roughly 620-subject first cohort. The study combined high-throughput TCR immunosequencing, statistical association of individual TCRs with disease status, and machine learning to predict cytomegalovirus infection status. To study patterns of TCR occurrence, a later analysis re-analyzed previously published TCR beta repertoires from under 750 donors and added high-resolution HLA genotyping. In the later analysis, no new phenotypic data were used to find candidate immune exposures; instead, reliance was placed on TCR beta sequences and their occurrence across donors. An earlier analysis of several hundred of the donors applied high-throughput TCR beta sequencing to assess whether each TCR beta V gene segment acted as functional or pseudogenic. Donor age, sex, ethnicity and CMV serostatus were collected together with the repertoire data. Genome-wide SNP genotypes for about 65% of the 666 donors were used in a later genetic analysis, which treated that subset as a discovery cohort. Every discovery cohort repertoire had been produced on one sequencing platform. HLA typing included class I and class II loci at four-digit resolution. Typing coverage differed by locus: A, B, C, DRB1 and DQB1 were typed in roughly 629-630 donors, DQA1 in about 510, DPA1 in around 600, and DPB1 in 400 to 480. Roughly 5 DR-DQ haplotypes were handled as single units for association and clustering, since linkage in the cohort was strong. On average, over 200,000 unique TCR beta nucleotide sequences were sequenced per donor among roughly 430 genotyped donors of the cohort, with approximately 18% of those sequences being non-productive. On the study overall, not on this receptor specifically: Some IMGT-functional V segments, including TRBV6-2 and TRBV6-3, could not be told apart with the 87-base-pair reads, so those segments were excluded. It was suggested by the authors that the approach could potentially be generalized to other disease states and immunological phenotypes. A cluster of highly shared sequence variants was judged likely to be a technical artifact of the sequencing pipeline. Roughly uniform sequencing depth across donors was assumed in presence/absence analyses, although this assumption may not hold. Linkage disequilibrium might explain the correlated functional status among segregating V segments, but an unknown experimental factor could not be excluded. In a later genetic analysis, fewer N-insertions in productive TCRs were reported among donors in an Asian-associated ancestry cluster than the roughly 700-donor mean. In the study, roughly 160 TCR beta chains were listed as associated with cytomegalovirus. A further reported finding was that TCR beta sequences accurately predicted the HLA-A and HLA-B alleles for most subjects in the first cohort. An association between a missense DCLRE1C variant and V-gene and J-gene trimming of TCR beta chains was found in a later genetic analysis and replicated in an independent cohort. Because HLA typing was missing for some donors at each locus, association tests included only the typed subset. In a later analysis, the rate of TCR association differed among HLA loci, with DRB1 alleles having the most associated TCRs and HLA-C alleles having the fewest. CMV serostatus was the only immune exposure information available for the cohort. A later analysis found that most CMV-associated TCR beta chains appeared HLA-restricted, with HLA associations seemingly driven largely by CMV exposure. In a later analysis, HLA-associated TCR beta chains were found to be more clonally expanded and to have lower generation probabilities than equally common non-associated chains. At a false discovery rate of 0.05, a later analysis linked approximately 18,000 TCR beta sequences to specific HLA alleles. In an earlier analysis of roughly 500 of the donors, most TCR beta V segments appeared in productive rearrangements about 87% or about 30% of the time, broadly matching IMGT annotations. This cohort had only TCR beta chains sequenced, and the lack of alpha or paired-chain data limited which features could be detected. Strong co-occurrence of HLA alleles, especially DR and DQ, made assigning TCR associations to individual alleles difficult. A few of the identified cytomegalovirus-associated TCR beta chains were confirmed in vitro to be specific for cytomegalovirus antigens. The earlier analysis of 587 of the donors excluded around 17 rarely observed V segments, including chromosome 9 orphons, because counts were too low. Most TCR sequences were seen in very few donors, while some public TCRs were found in many individuals. In a later analysis, several top co-occurrence clusters were reported to appear linked to parvovirus B19, influenza, CMV and Epstein-Barr virus. The classifier was reported to diagnose cytomegalovirus status with high specificity and sensitivity in both the original cohort and the validation cohort.

In total, 666 healthy bone marrow donors made up the cohort. At the time of sampling, every cohort member was nominally healthy, though immune exposures that went unrecorded were likely present. The donor tested CMV seronegative and was one of the 352 seronegative cohort members. Every donor gave a peripheral blood sample, and the peripheral blood mononuclear cells from that sample were used for TCR beta sequencing. The Qiagen DNeasy Blood Extraction Kit was used to extract genomic DNA from the blood cell samples. The library was built by means of the immunoSEQ multiplex PCR assay. For the multiplex PCR, a mixture combining 60 forward primers for TCR Vbeta segments and 13 reverse primers for TCR Jbeta segments was used. Amplification of the CDR3 region of rearranged TCR beta genes was performed with a multiplex PCR assay on genomic DNA. The Illumina HiSeq System was used to sequence the amplified TCR beta libraries as 87-base-pair reads. Under the source paper's analysis protocol: Across the roughly 640 repertoires, a later analysis counted 78 million or so unique TCR beta chains, 8.5 million to 12 million of which were shared by at least two donors. To remove PCR and sequencing errors, raw reads were error-corrected and collapsed into unique sequences using a nearest-neighbor algorithm that merged closely related sequences. To assign V, D and J gene segments, CDR3 sequences were aligned to IMGT reference sequences. For a sequence to be retained, at least a six-nucleotide match to both a V gene segment and a J gene segment was required. A rearrangement counted as productive if the CDR3 had no stop codons and remained in frame with V and J, and every other rearrangement counted as non-productive. Following IMGT convention, CDR3 was defined as the stretch from the second conserved V-encoded cysteine up to the conserved J-encoded phenylalanine. In an earlier analysis of approximately 500 of the donors, sequences lacking an unambiguous match to a single V gene segment were excluded. An earlier analysis of a few hundred of the donors classified V segments as functional when productive rearrangements were above 56.7% and as segregating when the standard deviation between donors was above 5%. A statistical classification framework was built to diagnose cytomegalovirus status from the catalog of TCR beta chain sequences. In a later analysis, TCR nucleotide sequences were compared against IMGT/GENE-DB human TR gene sequences so that V and J genes could be assigned. A later analysis assigned CDR3 sequences and most-parsimonious VDJ recombination scenarios with the TCRdist pipeline. In a later analysis, every TCR beta chain was defined by the combination of its CDR3 amino acid sequence and its V-gene family, and reads without a unique V-gene family were dropped. A later analysis removed 592 highly shared, low-generation-probability nucleotide sequences to deal with suspected cross-contamination and a sequencing artifact. A later analysis calculated a clonal expansion index for each public chain from normalized within-repertoire ranks of inferred template counts. In a later analysis, generation probabilities were computed with a VDJ recombination model fitted to out-of-frame rearrangements, and the resulting probabilities were checked against IGoR. Hypergeometric tests were used in a later analysis to score TCR-TCR, TCR-HLA and TCR-CMV co-occurrence, with a repertoire-size bias correction applied to the TCR pairs. A later analysis estimated false discovery rates by permuting HLA or CMV assignments 20 times. In a later analysis, co-occurring TCRs were grouped with DBSCAN, and TCRdist sequence similarity was added when clustering was performed within HLA-allele-positive subsets. Repertoires with fewer than 30,000 or more than 120,000 public chains were left out of co-occurrence clustering, as were four to six repertoires with anomalous nucleotide sharing. The immuneACCESS repertoire file appears here via TCRdb, limited to in-frame rearrangements. These files lack a portion of the clones; in checked studies, under half of the deficit traces to unresolved V genes, and the cause of the others is not known. V and J calls and clone size come straight from that table; D and trimming were deduced from the DNA. Counted in this sample were 100,000 to 120,000 clones; more than 60% of them appeared once. The top ten clonotypes cover approximately 2% of the sample.

From the cysteine up to the phenylalanine, the CDR3 has a length of 14 residues. Kept here is only the CDR3 DNA, which spans 42 bases and is read in frame from base 1. CDR1 and CDR2 are drawn from the germline V gene: SGHRS, YFSETQ. V is reduced by 2 bases and J by 5 bases, leaving a spacing of 12 bases between them. The source material was PBMCs. The sequence derives from a man aged 30 to 45 in good health and CMV-seronegative. This chain joins TRBV5-1 to TRBJ2-3; a tentative D call is TRBD2 (5 bases match). The CDR3 amino acid sequence is: CASSFSDSLDTQYF. The bases read TGCGCCAGCAGCTTTAGCGATTCGTTAGATACGCAGTATTTT.